This T cell receptor beta chain was recovered during a study of cytomegalovirus exposure and HLA in healthy donors. Profiled with immunoSEQ multiplex PCR; TCRdb holds only in-frame clones, not every one. The sample holds fewer than 85,000 clones, 96% seen once. Material for sequencing was PBMCs. This clonotype originated in a woman aged 18-29 years in good health and CMV-seronegative.

The CDR3 region has the DNA TGTGCCAGCAGCTTAGGGATTGGGACAGGCGGTTTCTTT. Residues: CASSLGIGTGGFF. This chain connects TRBV11-2 to TRBJ1-1; 8 bases are a match to TRBD1. The germline gives CDR1 SGHAT, CDR2 FQNNGV. CDR3 length equals 13 residues. V was pared by 1 base and J by 13 bases, with 8 bases of the junction left unmatched. The complete variable domain, with remaining parts taken from reference TRBV11-2 and TRBJ1-1, reads EAGVAQSPRYKIIEKRQSVAFWCNPISGHATLYWYQQILGQGPKLLIQFQNNGVVDDSQLPKDRFSAERLKGVDSTLKIQPAKLEDSAVYLCASSLGIGTGGFFGQGTRLTVV.